Presented here are 4 T cell receptor beta chains from one specimen sequenced in a study of cytomegalovirus exposure and HLA in healthy donors. PCR was performed using 60 Vbeta and 13 Jbeta primers. Sequencing used immunoSEQ multiplex PCR; TCRdb keeps in-frame clones, though not all of them. This table holds some 130,000 clones, 60% to 80% found once. Sequencing used PBMCs. These receptors all come from a male donor in good health and CMV-seronegative.

This chain connects TRBV7-2 to TRBJ2-1; D is perhaps TRBD2 (6 bases). Germline V gives CDR1 SGHTA, CDR2 FQGNSA. CDR3 length: 15 residues. The germline V and J ends were trimmed by 5 bases and 7 bases, with 18 bases remaining between them. CDR3 in amino acids: CASSATGRINNEQFF. CDR3 nucleotide sequence: TGTGCCAGCAGCGCCACGGGGAGGATTAATAATGAGCAGTTCTTC. The full variable domain, completed using reference TRBV7-2 and TRBJ2-1, is GAGVSQSPSNKVTEKGKDVELRCDPISGHTALYWYRQSLGQGLEFLIYFQGNSAPDKSGLPSDRFSAERTGGSVSTLTIQRTQQEDSAVYLCASSATGRINNEQFFGPGTRLTVL.

CDR3 nucleotide sequence: TGTGCCAGCAGCTTAGGGCAGGGGACGGCTGAGACCCAGTACTTC. This sequence encodes CASSLGQGTAETQYF. The chain is built from TRBV11-2 and TRBJ2-5; tentative D call: TRBD1 (6 bases). The germline CDR1 and CDR2 sequences are SGHAT and FQNNGV. Trimming cost V 1 base and J 5 bases, with 14 bases left between them. This CDR3 is built from 15 residues.

The V gene is TRBV6-6, the J gene TRBJ1-1; 9 bases are shared with TRBD1. The germline CDR1 and CDR2 sequences are MNHNY and SVGAGI (reference sequence). Trimming cost V 5 bases and J 6 bases; bases outside gene matches: 10. CDR3 size: 15 residues. For the CDR3, the DNA is TGTGCCAGCAGTCCGGGACAGGGCTTCTTCGCTGAAGCTTTCTTT. It codes for CASSPGQGFFAEAFF.

The chain links TRBV7-2 to TRBJ2-1; 9 nucleotides match TRBD1. Germline trimming cut 4 bases from V and 5 bases from J; bases unmatched to any gene: 6. Per germline, CDR1 SGHTA and CDR2 FQGNSA. The CDR3 runs 15 residues. This CDR3 is CASSSWDRDHNEQFF. CDR3 bases: TGTGCCAGCAGCTCGTGGGACAGGGACCACAATGAGCAGTTCTTC.